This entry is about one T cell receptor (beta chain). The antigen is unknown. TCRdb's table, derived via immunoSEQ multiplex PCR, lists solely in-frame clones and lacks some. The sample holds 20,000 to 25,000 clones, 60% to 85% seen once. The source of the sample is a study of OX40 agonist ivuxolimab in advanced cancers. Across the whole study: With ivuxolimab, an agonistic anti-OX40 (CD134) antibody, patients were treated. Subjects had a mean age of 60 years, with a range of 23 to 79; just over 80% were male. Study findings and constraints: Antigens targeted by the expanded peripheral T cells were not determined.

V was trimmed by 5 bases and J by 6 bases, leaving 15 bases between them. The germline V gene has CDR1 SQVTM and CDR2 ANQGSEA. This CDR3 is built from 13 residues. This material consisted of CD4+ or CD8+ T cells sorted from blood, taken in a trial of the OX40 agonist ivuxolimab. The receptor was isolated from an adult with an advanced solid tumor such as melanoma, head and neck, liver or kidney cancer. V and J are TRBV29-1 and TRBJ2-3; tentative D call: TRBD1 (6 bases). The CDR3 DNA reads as TGCAGCGTTAGAGGTCAGGGGCCCGATACGCAGTATTTT. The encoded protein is CSVRGQGPDTQYF.